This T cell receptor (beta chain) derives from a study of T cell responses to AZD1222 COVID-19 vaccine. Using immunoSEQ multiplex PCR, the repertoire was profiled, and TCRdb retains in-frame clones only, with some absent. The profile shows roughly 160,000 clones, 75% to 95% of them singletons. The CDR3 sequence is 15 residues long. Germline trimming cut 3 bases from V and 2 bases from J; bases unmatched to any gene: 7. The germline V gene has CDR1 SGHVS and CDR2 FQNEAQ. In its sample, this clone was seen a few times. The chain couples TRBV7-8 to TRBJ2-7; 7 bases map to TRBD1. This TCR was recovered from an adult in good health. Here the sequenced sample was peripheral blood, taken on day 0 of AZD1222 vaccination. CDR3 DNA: TGTGCCAGCAGCTTGGGGCAGGGGGTCGCCTACGAGCAGTACTTC. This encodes CASSLGQGVAYEQYF.